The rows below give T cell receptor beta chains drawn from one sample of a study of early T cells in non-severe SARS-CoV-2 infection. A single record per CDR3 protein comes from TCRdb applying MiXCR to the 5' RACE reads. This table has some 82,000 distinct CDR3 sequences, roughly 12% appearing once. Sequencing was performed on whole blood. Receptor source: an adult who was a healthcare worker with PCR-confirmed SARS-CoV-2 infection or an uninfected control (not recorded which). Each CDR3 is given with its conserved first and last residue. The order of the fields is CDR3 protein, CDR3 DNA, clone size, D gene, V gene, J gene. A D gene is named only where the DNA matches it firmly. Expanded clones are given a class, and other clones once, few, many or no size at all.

cdr3_aa: CSAGGENQPQHF
cdr3_nt: TGCAGCGCAGGAGGGGAAAATCAGCCCCAGCATTTT
clone_size: few
d_call: NA
v_call: TRBV29-1
j_call: TRBJ1-5

cdr3_aa: CASSLYPAESPSTDTQYF
cdr3_nt: TGTGCCAGCAGTCTCTACCCGGCAGAGAGCCCCAGCACAGATACGCAGTATTTT
clone_size: NA
d_call: NA
v_call: TRBV27
j_call: TRBJ2-3

cdr3_aa: CASSLGQETSGNTIYF
cdr3_nt: TGTGCCAGCAGCTTAGGGCAGGAGACCTCTGGAAACACCATATATTTT
clone_size: many
d_call: NA
v_call: TRBV7-8
j_call: TRBJ1-3

cdr3_aa: CSVEDRGLHAYGYTF
cdr3_nt: TGCAGCGTTGAAGATCGCGGCTTACACGCCTATGGCTACACCTTC
clone_size: NA
d_call: NA
v_call: TRBV29-1
j_call: TRBJ1-2

cdr3_aa: CASIMGTANTEAFF
cdr3_nt: TGCGCCAGCATCATGGGGACAGCGAACACTGAAGCTTTCTTT
clone_size: few
d_call: TRBD1
v_call: TRBV10-2
j_call: TRBJ1-1

cdr3_aa: CASSRPGLGANEQFF
cdr3_nt: TGTGCCAGCAGCCGCCCGGGACTAGGGGCCAATGAGCAGTTCTTC
clone_size: NA
d_call: TRBD2
v_call: TRBV11-3
j_call: TRBJ2-1

cdr3_aa: CASSTTPGQGYEQYF
cdr3_nt: TGTGCCAGCAGTACCACGCCGGGACAGGGATACGAGCAGTACTTC
clone_size: NA
d_call: TRBD1
v_call: TRBV2
j_call: TRBJ2-7

cdr3_aa: CSVVLPGHKNTEAFF
cdr3_nt: TGCAGCGTCGTGCTTCCGGGACACAAGAACACTGAAGCTTTCTTT
clone_size: many
d_call: NA
v_call: TRBV29-1
j_call: TRBJ1-1

cdr3_aa: CASSLADRAYEQYF
cdr3_nt: TGTGCCAGCAGCTTAGCGGACAGGGCATACGAGCAGTACTTC
clone_size: NA
d_call: TRBD1
v_call: TRBV7-2
j_call: TRBJ2-7

cdr3_aa: CSVEGQGASEAFF
cdr3_nt: TGCAGCGTTGAAGGACAGGGGGCTAGTGAAGCTTTCTTT
clone_size: few
d_call: TRBD1
v_call: TRBV29-1
j_call: TRBJ1-1

cdr3_aa: CASSSGGRAGNTIYF
cdr3_nt: TGTGCCAGCTCATCGGGGGGGCGCGCTGGAAACACCATATATTTT
clone_size: NA
d_call: NA
v_call: TRBV12-3/TRBV12-4
j_call: TRBJ1-3

cdr3_aa: CAWSPGTAGDTQYF
cdr3_nt: TGTGCCTGGAGCCCGGGCACCGCGGGAGATACGCAGTATTTT
clone_size: NA
d_call: NA
v_call: TRBV30
j_call: TRBJ2-3

cdr3_aa: CASNRGIHGEKLFF
cdr3_nt: TGTGCCAGCAATAGGGGGATTCACGGGGAAAAACTGTTTTTT
clone_size: many
d_call: NA
v_call: TRBV28
j_call: TRBJ1-4

cdr3_aa: CASSVGRSYNEQFF
cdr3_nt: TGTGCCAGCAGCGTTGGCCGCTCCTACAATGAGCAGTTCTTC
clone_size: NA
d_call: NA
v_call: TRBV9
j_call: TRBJ2-1

cdr3_aa: CASSQEVLSSYEQYF
cdr3_nt: TGTGCCAGCAGCCAAGAGGTTCTTTCCTCCTACGAGCAGTACTTC
clone_size: NA
d_call: NA
v_call: TRBV4-2
j_call: TRBJ2-7

cdr3_aa: CASSPGVTNTEAFF
cdr3_nt: TGTGCCAGCAGCCCAGGAGTTACGAACACTGAAGCTTTCTTT
clone_size: many
d_call: NA
v_call: TRBV3-1
j_call: TRBJ1-1

cdr3_aa: CASSVTVEAGNTIYF
cdr3_nt: TGTGCCAGCAGCGTAACGGTGGAAGCTGGAAACACCATATATTTT
clone_size: many
d_call: NA
v_call: TRBV9
j_call: TRBJ1-3

cdr3_aa: CASSPQGTAQQYF
cdr3_nt: TGTGCCAGCAGCCCCCAAGGGACCGCACAACAGTACTTC
clone_size: few
d_call: NA
v_call: TRBV9
j_call: TRBJ2-7

cdr3_aa: CASGEETQYF
cdr3_nt: TGTGCCAGTGGGGAAGAGACCCAGTACTTC
clone_size: NA
d_call: NA
v_call: TRBV2
j_call: TRBJ2-5

cdr3_aa: CASSLTGGHTGELFF
cdr3_nt: TGTGCCAGCAGCTTGACGGGGGGTCACACCGGGGAGCTGTTTTTT
clone_size: few
d_call: TRBD2
v_call: TRBV5-5
j_call: TRBJ2-2

cdr3_aa: CSARAGGTQYF
cdr3_nt: TGCAGTGCTAGAGCGGGCGGGACCCAGTACTTC
clone_size: many
d_call: NA
v_call: TRBV20-1
j_call: TRBJ2-5

cdr3_aa: CASRRGEAYGYTF
cdr3_nt: TGTGCCAGCAGAAGAGGAGAAGCCTATGGCTACACCTTC
clone_size: NA
d_call: NA
v_call: TRBV7-9
j_call: TRBJ1-2

cdr3_aa: CASSNEWGNSLYGYTF
cdr3_nt: TGTGCCAGTAGTAACGAGTGGGGGAACTCGCTCTATGGCTACACCTTC
clone_size: many
d_call: NA
v_call: TRBV19
j_call: TRBJ1-2

cdr3_aa: CASSGQGHGYTF
cdr3_nt: TGTGCCAGCAGTGGCCAGGGCCATGGCTACACCTTC
clone_size: NA
d_call: NA
v_call: TRBV25-1
j_call: TRBJ1-2

cdr3_aa: CASSYPDREESTDTQYF
cdr3_nt: TGTGCCAGCAGTTACCCGGACAGGGAGGAGAGCACAGATACGCAGTATTTT
clone_size: many
d_call: TRBD1
v_call: TRBV6-6
j_call: TRBJ2-3

cdr3_aa: CASSYLLEADTQYF
cdr3_nt: TGTGCCAGCAGTTACTTGCTAGAAGCAGATACGCAGTATTTT
clone_size: few
d_call: NA
v_call: TRBV6-2/TRBV6-3
j_call: TRBJ2-3

cdr3_aa: CAISESRISPDTQYF
cdr3_nt: TGTGCCATCAGTGAGTCTAGGATCAGCCCAGATACGCAGTATTTT
clone_size: few
d_call: NA
v_call: TRBV10-3
j_call: TRBJ2-3

cdr3_aa: CASSTASRISYNEQFF
cdr3_nt: TGTGCCAGCAGCACTGCTAGCAGGATATCCTACAATGAGCAGTTCTTC
clone_size: NA
d_call: NA
v_call: TRBV11-2
j_call: TRBJ2-1

cdr3_aa: CASSPEGGETQYF
cdr3_nt: TGTGCCAGCTCACCCGAGGGAGGCGAGACCCAGTACTTC
clone_size: NA
d_call: NA
v_call: TRBV18
j_call: TRBJ2-5

cdr3_aa: CASSLSGVTAGANVLTF
cdr3_nt: TGTGCCAGCAGCTTGAGCGGGGTAACAGCTGGGGCCAACGTCCTGACTTTC
clone_size: many
d_call: TRBD2
v_call: TRBV7-2
j_call: TRBJ2-6

cdr3_aa: CSVARTEAFF
cdr3_nt: TGCAGCGTTGCAAGGACTGAAGCTTTCTTT
clone_size: few
d_call: NA
v_call: TRBV29-1
j_call: TRBJ1-1

cdr3_aa: CSVAIGGHTEAFF
cdr3_nt: TGCAGCGTTGCCATCGGGGGGCACACTGAAGCTTTCTTT
clone_size: NA
d_call: NA
v_call: TRBV29-1
j_call: TRBJ1-1

cdr3_aa: CAISESRGSNQPQHF
cdr3_nt: TGTGCCATCAGTGAGTCGCGGGGGAGCAATCAGCCCCAGCATTTT
clone_size: NA
d_call: NA
v_call: TRBV10-3
j_call: TRBJ1-5

cdr3_aa: CASSTGKGIWAAYEQYF
cdr3_nt: TGTGCCAGCAGCACAGGGAAGGGTATTTGGGCAGCCTACGAGCAGTACTTC
clone_size: few
d_call: NA
v_call: TRBV2
j_call: TRBJ2-7

cdr3_aa: CATSDGQAAYGYTF
cdr3_nt: TGTGCCACCAGTGATGGACAGGCCGCCTATGGCTACACCTTC
clone_size: NA
d_call: TRBD1
v_call: TRBV24-1
j_call: TRBJ1-2

cdr3_aa: CSTQTGLNTEAFF
cdr3_nt: TGCAGCACCCAGACGGGGCTGAACACTGAAGCTTTCTTT
clone_size: NA
d_call: NA
v_call: TRBV29-1
j_call: TRBJ1-1

cdr3_aa: CSASIYDRAYSNQPQHF
cdr3_nt: TGCAGTGCTAGCATATATGACAGGGCTTATAGCAATCAGCCCCAGCATTTT
clone_size: few
d_call: TRBD1
v_call: TRBV20-1
j_call: TRBJ1-5

cdr3_aa: CASSRYSGQGFTEAFF
cdr3_nt: TGTGCCAGCAGCCGTTATAGCGGACAGGGGTTCACTGAAGCTTTCTTT
clone_size: many
d_call: TRBD1
v_call: TRBV27
j_call: TRBJ1-1

cdr3_aa: CASSLSGRDGEQFF
cdr3_nt: TGTGCCAGCAGCCTCTCGGGACGGGACGGTGAGCAGTTCTTC
clone_size: few
d_call: NA
v_call: TRBV9
j_call: TRBJ2-1